What follows are 27 T cell receptor beta chains derived from one specimen sequenced in a study of prognosis after radiotherapy for stage I lung cancer. Amplicons of TCR beta CDR3 were generated from genomic DNA by two-round multiplex PCR. Gene-specific primers for each TRBV and TRBJ gene drove first-round PCR. MiXCR, run by TCRdb on the multiplex PCR reads, gives a single entry per CDR3 protein. Here the sample spans 20,000 to 30,000 distinct CDR3 sequences, about 40% being singletons. Specimen: PBMCs, collected before or after stereotactic body radiation therapy (not recorded which). All receptors derive from a donor over 45 with non-small cell lung cancer.

This clonotype was counted only a few times. The chain carries TRBV6-1 and TRBJ2-3; TRBD2 agrees at 10 bases. This CDR3 spans 19 amino acids. Trimming at V came to 7 bases and at J to 0 bases, leaving 16 bases not matched to a gene. Germline V lookup: CDR1 MNHNS, CDR2 SASEGT. CDR3 in amino acids: CASKGERTSGKKSTDTQYF. The CDR3 region has the DNA TGTGCCAGCAAAGGAGAGAGAACTAGCGGGAAAAAGAGCACAGATACGCAGTATTTT.

This chain connects TRBV28 to TRBJ2-2, with 11 nucleotides matching TRBD2. J gave up 6 bases and V 5 bases, and 11 bases lay outside the gene matches. This CDR3 region has 17 residues. From germline, CDR1 is MDHEN and CDR2 SYDVKM. The DNA for the CDR3 is TGTGCCAGCAGTCTCATACTAGCGGGAGAATGGTCCGGGGAGCTGTTTTTT. Translated: CASSLILAGEWSGELFF. The whole variable domain, remainder taken from reference TRBV28 and TRBJ2-2, is DVKVTQSSRYLVKRTGEKVFLECVQDMDHENMFWYRQDPGLGLRLIYFSYDVKMKEKGDIPEGYSVSREKKERFSLILESASTNQTSMYLCASSLILAGEWSGELFFGEGSRLTVL.

The chain couples TRBV12-3 or TRBV12-4 to TRBJ1-2; TRBD1 aligns across 10 bases. The CDR3 runs 14 residues. Unmatched junction bases numbered 3, after V lost 6 bases and J lost 2 bases. The DNA of the CDR3 is TGTGCCAGCAGGGGGACAGGGGTAAACTATGGCTACACCTTC. Translation gives CASRGTGVNYGYTF.

The genes are TRBV28 and TRBJ2-7, with D possibly being TRBD1 or TRBD2 (5 bases each). The CDR3 extends over 13 amino acids. Germline V gene data show CDR1 as MDHEN and CDR2 as SYDVKM. The V end lost 0 bases, the J end lost 7 bases, and 10 bases lay between the germline ends. The CDR3: CASSLWGTGEQYF. The CDR3 DNA is TGTGCCAGCAGTTTATGGGGGACCGGTGAGCAGTACTTC.

This clonotype was observed at least ten times. This sequence joins TRBV29-1 and TRBJ1-1; 12 nucleotides line up with TRBD1. J lost 4 bases, V lost 1 base, and 7 bases had no gene match. The CDR3 length is 16 residues. Germline V lookup: CDR1 SQVTM, CDR2 ANQGSEA. CDR3 amino acids: CSVEGGQGASSTEAFF. CDR3 bases: TGCAGCGTTGAAGGGGGACAGGGGGCTTCGAGCACTGAAGCTTTCTTT. Based on the CDR3 plus reference TRBV29-1 and TRBJ1-1, the full variable domain is SAVISQKPSRDICQRGTSLTIQCQVDSQVTMMFWYRQQPGQSLTLIATANQGSEATYESGFVIDKFPISRPNLTFSTLTVSNMSPEDSSIYLCSVEGGQGASSTEAFFGQGTRLTVV.

Concerning this clonotype itself: An end of the junction differs from the germline gene, which may be a read error. V and J are TRBV20-1 and TRBJ2-5; 9 positions agree with TRBD2. Germline CDR1 and CDR2: DFQATT and SNEGSKA (reference sequence). The CDR3 consists of 17 residues. This CDR3 reads CSSSALQVAGVQESQYF. Written as DNA, the CDR3 is TGCAGTTCGAGTGCCCTACAGGTAGCGGGAGTCCAAGAGAGCCAGTACTTC.

This clonotype was picked up many times. The CDR3 coding sequence is TGCAGCGTTGATCGGTCAGGTATGCAAGAGACCCAGTACTTC. Translating gives CSVDRSGMQETQYF. The chain uses TRBV29-1 and TRBJ2-5; D ambiguous. From germline, CDR1 is SQVTM and CDR2 ANQGSEA. V shed 3 bases and J shed 2 bases, with 13 bases lying between them. The CDR3 runs to 14 residues.

This clonotype was counted at least ten times. The chain has TRBV30 and TRBJ1-4, with a tentative D call TRBD1 (6 bases). Per germline, CDR1 GTSNPN and CDR2 SVGIG (reference sequence). This CDR3 region has 16 residues. Deletions cut 2 bases from V and 7 bases from J, with 20 bases between. The CDR3 bases are TGTGCCTGGAGTTTTTCCTCCAGGGGCGGGGGTGAAAAACTGTTTTTT. Its protein product is CAWSFSSRGGGEKLFF.

This clonotype was counted at least ten times. The rearrangement uses TRBV7-3 and TRBJ2-1, with D possibly being TRBD1 (6 bases). Germline assignment: CDR1 SGHTA and CDR2 FQGTGA. The CDR3 is 13 amino acids. V was shortened by 4 bases and J by 7 bases, with 11 bases between the two germline ends. The CDR3 nucleotides are TGTGCCAGCAGCTCTTCAGGGACAAATGAGCAGTTCTTC. Translation: CASSSSGTNEQFF.

This clonotype was seen just once. Its ends do not fully match the called genes, so a read error is possible. The chain recombines TRBV12-3 or TRBV12-4 with TRBJ2-1; TRBD2 agrees at 7 bases. The CDR3 length is 14 residues. CDR3 sequence: CVSSAGTIVDEQFF. DNA of the CDR3: TGTGTCAGCAGCGCCGGGACTATCGTTGATGAGCAGTTCTTC.

This clonotype was found once. A clone one base away is much larger, so this may be a read error. This sequence joins TRBV3-1 and TRBJ1-6, with D possibly TRBD1 on 5 matching bases. The germline gives CDR1 LGHDT, CDR2 YNNKEL (reference sequence). This CDR3 is 14 amino acids long. The chain's CDR3 is CVSSQAGDNSPLHF. The DNA of the CDR3 is TGTGTCAGCAGCCAAGCGGGGGATAATTCACCCCTCCACTTT.

The chain has TRBV19 and TRBJ2-3; D might be TRBD2 (5 bases). Germline assignment: CDR1 LNHDA and CDR2 SQIVND (reference sequence). This CDR3 has 14 amino acids. V dropped 1 base and J dropped 7 bases, with 12 bases sitting between them. CDR3 nucleotides: TGTGCCAGTAGTATAGTTGACTACGCGTATACGCAGTATTTT. Amino acids: CASSIVDYAYTQYF.

Of note for this clonotype: Sequence at one end of the junction differs from germline and may be a read error. J is TRBJ2-6 and V is TRBV7-3; 10 nucleotides match TRBD1. The CDR3 runs to 17 residues. Per germline, CDR1 SGHTA and CDR2 FQGTGA. This CDR3 is CASSDDRGRTRANALTF. In DNA form, the CDR3 reads TGTGCCAGCAGCGACGACAGGGGGCGCACTCGGGCCAACGCCCTGACTTTC. Full variable domain (rest looked up from reference TRBV7-3 and TRBJ2-6): GAGVSQTPSNKVTEKGKYVELRCDPISGHTALYWYRQSLGQGPEFLIYFQGTGAADDSGLPNDRFFAVRPEGSVSTLKIQRTERGDSAVYLCASSDDRGRTRANALTFGAGSRLTVL.

Concerning this clonotype: Compared with germline, one end of the junction differs, possibly owing to a read error. V gene TRBV2 combines with J gene TRBJ1-2, with 9 nucleotides matching TRBD1. CDR1 is SNHLY and CDR2 is FYNNEI in the germline V gene. This CDR3 spans 13 amino acids. CDR3 coding DNA: TGTGTCAGCACGATACAGGGGGCTAGTGGCTACACCTTC. Residues: CVSTIQGASGYTF.

By sample share, this clonotype is medium-sized. The V and J genes are TRBV6-5 and TRBJ2-3; TRBD2 agrees at 7 bases. CDR1 and CDR2 (germline): MNHEY, SVGAGI. Trimming at V came to 2 bases and at J to 5 bases, leaving 7 bases not matched to a gene. The CDR3 sequence is 15 residues long. CDR3 sequence reads: CASSYLAEAGDTQYF. CDR3 in DNA: TGTGCCAGCAGTTACCTAGCGGAAGCGGGAGATACGCAGTATTTT.

This clonotype was counted many times. The chain joins TRBV12-5 to TRBJ2-1; 13 bases line up with TRBD2. The germline gives CDR1 LGHNT, CDR2 FRNRAP. Trimming took 2 bases from V and 8 from J; bases not matched to a gene: 6. The CDR3 extends over 16 amino acids. CDR3 sequence: CASGLTGLAGYHEQFF. The CDR3 nucleotides read TGTGCTAGTGGTTTGACGGGACTAGCGGGATATCATGAGCAGTTCTTC.

V gene TRBV6-1 combines with J gene TRBJ1-6; D might be TRBD1 (6 bases). Germline V gene data show CDR1 as MNHNS and CDR2 as SASEGT. This CDR3 spans 15 amino acids. Trimming took 10 bases from V and 4 from J, leaving 17 bases between them. CDR3 bases: TGTGCCATCAGGGGAGGGGTAACGTATAATTCACCCCTCCACTTT. Its protein is CAIRGGVTYNSPLHF.

This clonotype was recorded many times. The V gene is TRBV5-6, the J gene TRBJ2-7, with 7 bases identical to TRBD1. Germline V gene data show CDR1 as SGHDT and CDR2 as YYEEEE. CDR3 size: 17 residues. V gave up 0 bases and J gave up 5 bases; unmatched junction bases: 14. CDR3 sequence reads: CASSLVGPDRLFNEQYF. DNA for the CDR3: TGTGCCAGCAGCTTGGTGGGACCGGACAGGTTGTTTAACGAGCAGTACTTC.

This clonotype was picked up one time. A far more abundant clone sits one base away, making this likely a read error. This chain links TRBV27 with TRBJ2-7; 9 positions match TRBD2. Germline V gene lookup returns CDR1 MNHEY and CDR2 SMNVEV (reference sequence). Trimming took 7 bases from V and 3 from J; bases not matched to a gene: 7. The CDR3 is 14 residues long. CDR3 DNA sequence: TGTGCCAGCAACCACCGGCGGGGGGGCTACGAGCAGTACTTC. Its protein product is CASNHRRGGYEQYF.

By share, this clonotype counts as medium-sized. The V and J genes are TRBV20-1 and TRBJ1-2, with D possibly being TRBD1 (6 bases). CDR3 size: 16 residues. Germline-derived CDR1 and CDR2 are DFQATT and SNEGSKA (reference sequence). Deletions cut 0 bases from V and 4 bases from J, with 18 bases between. CDR3 in amino acids: CSARDNSGGLSYGYTF. DNA for the CDR3: TGCAGTGCTAGAGATAATAGCGGGGGGCTAAGCTATGGCTACACCTTC.

This clonotype was recorded many times. V gene TRBV6-1 combines with J gene TRBJ2-1; D gene uncertain. V lost 6 bases and J lost 2, with 8 bases in between. Per the germline V gene, CDR1 is MNHNS and CDR2 is SASEGT. This CDR3 contains 13 residues. The chain's CDR3 is CASSSLAYNEQFF. The CDR3 region has the DNA TGTGCCAGCAGCTCGCTAGCCTACAATGAGCAGTTCTTC.

This clonotype was seen repeatedly, ten times or more. CDR3 region: CASSLDPRNYGYTF. Here the CDR3 DNA reads TGCGCCAGCAGCTTGGATCCACGTAACTATGGCTACACCTTC. This chain connects TRBV5-1 to TRBJ1-2; no definite D call. V dropped 0 bases and J dropped 1 base, with 7 bases sitting between them. The CDR3 has 14 amino acids. Germline V gene lookup returns CDR1 SGHRS and CDR2 YFSETQ.

The table lists this clonotype with many counts. V gene TRBV13 combines with J gene TRBJ2-2; D is unclear. Trimming left V 2 bases short and J 5 bases short, with 0 bases between. The CDR3 has 11 residues. Germline V gene data show CDR1 as PRHDT and CDR2 as FYEKMQ (reference sequence). The CDR3 protein is CASSLTGELFF. The CDR3 nucleotides are TGTGCCAGCAGCTTAACCGGGGAGCTGTTTTTT.

This clonotype was seen ten or more times. The chain carries TRBV29-1 and TRBJ2-1; the D gene is possibly TRBD2 (5 bases). V gave up 5 bases and J gave up 5 bases, with 13 bases separating them. CDR1 SQVTM and CDR2 ANQGSEA come from the germline V gene. The CDR3 is 13 residues long. The CDR3 coding sequence is TGCAGCGTTCCCCCTAGCATCAACAATGAGCAGTTCTTC. Its protein product is CSVPPSINNEQFF.

By share, this clonotype counts as medium-sized. The chain has TRBV5-1 and TRBJ2-7; D is possibly TRBD1 or TRBD2 (5 bases each). V was pared by 4 bases and J by 9 bases, with 17 bases between. The CDR3 has 13 amino acids. CDR1 SGHRS and CDR2 YFSETQ come from the germline V gene. CDR3 residues: CASSPPGGEVQYF. The CDR3 region has the DNA TGCGCCAGCAGCCCCCCTGGGGGAGAGGTGCAGTACTTC.

Points on this clonotype: A far larger clone is one nucleotide away, so this likely arose from a read error. The rearrangement joins TRBV12-3 or TRBV12-4 to TRBJ2-5; no firm D call. The CDR3 length is 14 residues. CDR3: CASSLSYGRNEHFF. The CDR3 region has the DNA TGTGCCAGCAGCCTTAGCTATGGCAGGAATGAGCATTTCTTC.

This clonotype has at least ten counts. The chain carries TRBV7-3 and TRBJ2-1; 14 bases agree with TRBD2. This CDR3 has 14 amino acids. From germline, CDR1 is SGHTA and CDR2 FQGTGA. With 4 bases clipped from V and 9 bases from J, the junction kept 2 bases outside the gene matches. The CDR3 nucleotides read TGTGCCAGCAGCTCTGGACTAGCGGGAGGTGAGCAGTTCTTC. Residues: CASSSGLAGGEQFF.